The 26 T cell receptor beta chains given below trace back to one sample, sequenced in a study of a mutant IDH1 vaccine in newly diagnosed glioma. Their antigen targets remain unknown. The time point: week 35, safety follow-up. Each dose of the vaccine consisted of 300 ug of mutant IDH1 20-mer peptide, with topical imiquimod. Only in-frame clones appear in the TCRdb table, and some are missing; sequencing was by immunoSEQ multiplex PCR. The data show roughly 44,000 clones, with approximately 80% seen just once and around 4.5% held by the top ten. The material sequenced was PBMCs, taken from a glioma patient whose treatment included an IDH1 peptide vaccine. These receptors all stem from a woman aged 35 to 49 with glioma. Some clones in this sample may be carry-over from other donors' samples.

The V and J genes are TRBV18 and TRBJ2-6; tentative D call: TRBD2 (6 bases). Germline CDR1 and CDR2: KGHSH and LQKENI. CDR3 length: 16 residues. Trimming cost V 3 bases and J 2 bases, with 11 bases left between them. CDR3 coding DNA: TGTGCCAGCTCACCGGGGGGAGCACCTGGGGCCAACGTCCTGACTTTC. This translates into CASSPGGAPGANVLTF.

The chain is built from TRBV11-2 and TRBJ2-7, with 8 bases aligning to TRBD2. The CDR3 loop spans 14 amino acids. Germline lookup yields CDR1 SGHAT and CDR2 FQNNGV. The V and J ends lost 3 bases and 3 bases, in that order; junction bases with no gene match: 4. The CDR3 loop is CASSFPGGFYEQYF. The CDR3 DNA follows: TGTGCCAGCAGCTTCCCGGGGGGGTTCTACGAGCAGTACTTC. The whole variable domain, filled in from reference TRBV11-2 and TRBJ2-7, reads EAGVAQSPRYKIIEKRQSVAFWCNPISGHATLYWYQQILGQGPKLLIQFQNNGVVDDSQLPKDRFSAERLKGVDSTLKIQPAKLEDSAVYLCASSFPGGFYEQYFGPGTRLTVT.

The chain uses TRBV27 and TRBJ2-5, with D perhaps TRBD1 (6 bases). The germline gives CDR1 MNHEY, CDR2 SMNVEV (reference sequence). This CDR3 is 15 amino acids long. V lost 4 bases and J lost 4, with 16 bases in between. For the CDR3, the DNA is TGTGCCAGCAGTTCGACCGGGACAAAGATAGAGACCCAGTACTTC. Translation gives CASSSTGTKIETQYF.

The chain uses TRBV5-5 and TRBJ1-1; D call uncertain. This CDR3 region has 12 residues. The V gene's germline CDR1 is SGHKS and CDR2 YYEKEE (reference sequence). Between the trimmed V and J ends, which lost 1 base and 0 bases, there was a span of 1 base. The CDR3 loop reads CASSLLNTEAFF. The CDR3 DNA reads TGTGCCAGCAGCTTGCTGAACACTGAAGCTTTCTTT.

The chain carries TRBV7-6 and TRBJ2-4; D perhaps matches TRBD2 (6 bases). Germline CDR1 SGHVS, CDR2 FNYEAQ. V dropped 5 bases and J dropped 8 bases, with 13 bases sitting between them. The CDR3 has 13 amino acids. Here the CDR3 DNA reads TGTGCCAGCAGCCTCGGGCCGGGGGACATTCAGTACTTC. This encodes CASSLGPGDIQYF.

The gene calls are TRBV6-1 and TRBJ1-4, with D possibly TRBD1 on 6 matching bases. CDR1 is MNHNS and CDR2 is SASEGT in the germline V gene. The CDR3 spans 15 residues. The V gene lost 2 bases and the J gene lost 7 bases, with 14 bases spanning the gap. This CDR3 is CASSEFGGVFEKLFF. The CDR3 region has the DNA TGTGCCAGCAGTGAATTCGGGGGCGTATTTGAAAAACTGTTTTTT.

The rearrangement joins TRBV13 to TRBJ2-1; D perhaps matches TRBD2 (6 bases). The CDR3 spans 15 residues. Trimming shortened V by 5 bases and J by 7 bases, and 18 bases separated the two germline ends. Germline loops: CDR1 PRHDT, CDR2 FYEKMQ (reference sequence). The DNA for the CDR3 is TGTGCCAGCAGCCCCTCCGACGGGAGAGGAAATGAGCAGTTCTTC. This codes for CASSPSDGRGNEQFF.

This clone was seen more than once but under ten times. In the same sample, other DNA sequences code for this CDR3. CDR3 bases: TGTGCCAGCAGCGTTGGACCTAGCGGGAGTTACGAGCAGTACTTC. Amino acid sequence: CASSVGPSGSYEQYF. The chain has TRBV9 and TRBJ2-7, with 10 bases identical to TRBD2. CDR1 SGDLS and CDR2 YYNGEE come from the germline V gene. This CDR3 is 15 amino acids long. V lost 2 bases and J lost 4; bases outside the gene matches: 6.

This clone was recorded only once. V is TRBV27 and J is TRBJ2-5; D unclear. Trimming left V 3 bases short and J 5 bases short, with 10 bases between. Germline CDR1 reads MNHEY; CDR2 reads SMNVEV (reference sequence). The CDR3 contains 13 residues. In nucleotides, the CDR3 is TGTGCCAGCAGTTTGTTTTCTGGGGAGACCCAGTACTTC. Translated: CASSLFSGETQYF.

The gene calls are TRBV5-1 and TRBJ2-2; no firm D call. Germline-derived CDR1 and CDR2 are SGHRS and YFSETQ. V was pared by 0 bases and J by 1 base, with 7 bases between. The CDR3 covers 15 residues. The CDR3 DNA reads TGCGCCAGCAGCTTGGACTGGGTGAACACCGGGGAGCTGTTTTTT. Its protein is CASSLDWVNTGELFF.

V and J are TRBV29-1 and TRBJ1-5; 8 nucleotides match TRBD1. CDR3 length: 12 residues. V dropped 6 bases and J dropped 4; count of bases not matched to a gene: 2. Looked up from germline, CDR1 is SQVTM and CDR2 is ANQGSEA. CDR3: CSVGQGNQPQHF. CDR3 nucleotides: TGCAGCGTCGGACAGGGTAATCAGCCCCAGCATTTT.

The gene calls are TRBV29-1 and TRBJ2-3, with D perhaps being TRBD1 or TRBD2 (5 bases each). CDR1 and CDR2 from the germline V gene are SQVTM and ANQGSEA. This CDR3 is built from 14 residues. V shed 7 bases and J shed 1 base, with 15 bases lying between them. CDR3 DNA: TGCAGCGGGGACGGGACCCGGGGCACAGATACGCAGTATTTT. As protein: CSGDGTRGTDTQYF.

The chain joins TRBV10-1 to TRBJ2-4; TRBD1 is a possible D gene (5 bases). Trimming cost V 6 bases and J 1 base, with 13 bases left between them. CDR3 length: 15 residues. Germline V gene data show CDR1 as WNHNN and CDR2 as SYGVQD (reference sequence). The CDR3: CASRPIAGAKNIQYF. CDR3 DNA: TGCGCCAGCAGACCTATAGCAGGGGCCAAAAACATTCAGTACTTC.

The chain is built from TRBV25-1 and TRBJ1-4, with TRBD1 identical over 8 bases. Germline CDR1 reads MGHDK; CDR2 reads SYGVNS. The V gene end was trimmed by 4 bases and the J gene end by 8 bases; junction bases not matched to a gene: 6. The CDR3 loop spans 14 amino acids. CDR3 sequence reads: CASSVGTGWEKLFF. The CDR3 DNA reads TGTGCCAGCAGTGTCGGGACAGGCTGGGAAAAACTGTTTTTT.

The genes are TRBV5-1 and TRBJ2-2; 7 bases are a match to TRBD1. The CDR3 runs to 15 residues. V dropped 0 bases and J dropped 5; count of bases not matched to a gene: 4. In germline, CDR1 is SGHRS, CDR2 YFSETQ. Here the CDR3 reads CASSLGTGDTGELFF. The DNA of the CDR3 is TGCGCCAGCAGCTTGGGGACAGGCGATACCGGGGAGCTGTTTTTT.

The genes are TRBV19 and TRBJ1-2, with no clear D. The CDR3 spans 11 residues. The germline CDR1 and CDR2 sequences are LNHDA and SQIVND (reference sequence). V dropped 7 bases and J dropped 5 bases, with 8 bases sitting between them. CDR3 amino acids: CASTWEYGYTF. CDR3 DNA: TGTGCCAGTACATGGGAATATGGCTACACCTTC.

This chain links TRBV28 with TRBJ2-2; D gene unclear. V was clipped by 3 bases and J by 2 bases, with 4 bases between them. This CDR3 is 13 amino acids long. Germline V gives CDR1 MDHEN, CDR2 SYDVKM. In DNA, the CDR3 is TGTGCCAGCAGTTTTTTTAACACCGGGGAGCTGTTTTTT. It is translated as CASSFFNTGELFF.

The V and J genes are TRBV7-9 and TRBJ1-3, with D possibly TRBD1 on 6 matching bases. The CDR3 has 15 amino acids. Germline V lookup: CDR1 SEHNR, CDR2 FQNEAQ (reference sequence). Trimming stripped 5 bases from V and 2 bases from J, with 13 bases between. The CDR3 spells CASSRLGQTGNTIYF. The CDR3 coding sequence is TGTGCCAGCAGCCGCCTGGGACAAACTGGAAACACCATATATTTT. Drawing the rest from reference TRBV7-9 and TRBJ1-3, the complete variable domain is DTGVSQNPRHKITKRGQNVTFRCDPISEHNRLYWYRQTLGQGPEFLTYFQNEAQLEKSRLLSDRFSAERPKGSFSTLEIQRTEQGDSAMYLCASSRLGQTGNTIYFGEGSWLTVV.

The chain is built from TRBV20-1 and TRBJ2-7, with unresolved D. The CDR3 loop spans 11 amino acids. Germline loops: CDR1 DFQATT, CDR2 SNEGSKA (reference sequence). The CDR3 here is CSLASLYEQYF. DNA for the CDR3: TGCAGCCTGGCTTCACTCTACGAGCAGTACTTC.

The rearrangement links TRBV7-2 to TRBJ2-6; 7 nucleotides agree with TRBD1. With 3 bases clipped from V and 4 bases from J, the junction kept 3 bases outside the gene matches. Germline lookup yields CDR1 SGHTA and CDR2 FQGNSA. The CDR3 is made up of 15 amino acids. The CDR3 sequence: CASSFRGSGANVLTF. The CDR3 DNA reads TGTGCCAGCAGCTTCAGGGGGTCAGGGGCCAACGTCCTGACTTTC.

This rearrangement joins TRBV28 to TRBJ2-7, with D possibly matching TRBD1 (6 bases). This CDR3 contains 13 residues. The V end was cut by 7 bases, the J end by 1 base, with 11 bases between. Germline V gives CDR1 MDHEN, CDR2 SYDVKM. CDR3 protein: CASTLDRSYEQYF. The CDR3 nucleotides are TGTGCCAGCACCTTGGACAGATCCTACGAGCAGTACTTC.

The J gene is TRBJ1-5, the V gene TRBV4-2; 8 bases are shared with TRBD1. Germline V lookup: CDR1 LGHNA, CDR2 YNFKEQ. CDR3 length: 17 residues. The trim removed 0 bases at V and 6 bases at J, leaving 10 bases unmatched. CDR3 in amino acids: CASSQDLVGTGLQPQHF. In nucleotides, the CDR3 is TGTGCCAGCAGCCAAGATCTTGTGGGGACAGGTCTTCAGCCCCAGCATTTT.

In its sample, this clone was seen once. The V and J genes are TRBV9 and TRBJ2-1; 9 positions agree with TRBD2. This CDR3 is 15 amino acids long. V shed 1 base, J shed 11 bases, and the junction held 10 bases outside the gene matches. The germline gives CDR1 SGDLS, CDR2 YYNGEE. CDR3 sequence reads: CASSVSPGTSPQQFF. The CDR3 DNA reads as TGTGCCAGCAGCGTAAGTCCCGGGACTAGCCCCCAGCAGTTCTTC.

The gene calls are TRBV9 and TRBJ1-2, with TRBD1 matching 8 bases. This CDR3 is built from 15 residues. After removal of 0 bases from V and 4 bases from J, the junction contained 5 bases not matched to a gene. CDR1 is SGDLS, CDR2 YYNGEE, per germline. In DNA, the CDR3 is TGTGCCAGCAGCGTAGGAGCAGGGGGCACCTATGGCTACACCTTC. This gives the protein CASSVGAGGTYGYTF.

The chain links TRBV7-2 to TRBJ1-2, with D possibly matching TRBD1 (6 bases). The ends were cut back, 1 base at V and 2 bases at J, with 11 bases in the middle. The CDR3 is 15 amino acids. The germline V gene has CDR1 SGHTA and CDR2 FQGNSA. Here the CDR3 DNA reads TGTGCCAGCAGCTTAGAGACGGGGGGCAACTATGGCTACACCTTC. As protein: CASSLETGGNYGYTF.

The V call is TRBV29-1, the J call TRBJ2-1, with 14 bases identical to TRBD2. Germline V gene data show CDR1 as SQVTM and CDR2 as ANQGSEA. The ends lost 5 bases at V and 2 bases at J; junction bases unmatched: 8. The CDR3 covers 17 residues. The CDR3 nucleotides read TGCAGCGTTTTGGGACTAGCGGGAGAGGGGGCCTACAATGAGCAGTTCTTC. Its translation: CSVLGLAGEGAYNEQFF.